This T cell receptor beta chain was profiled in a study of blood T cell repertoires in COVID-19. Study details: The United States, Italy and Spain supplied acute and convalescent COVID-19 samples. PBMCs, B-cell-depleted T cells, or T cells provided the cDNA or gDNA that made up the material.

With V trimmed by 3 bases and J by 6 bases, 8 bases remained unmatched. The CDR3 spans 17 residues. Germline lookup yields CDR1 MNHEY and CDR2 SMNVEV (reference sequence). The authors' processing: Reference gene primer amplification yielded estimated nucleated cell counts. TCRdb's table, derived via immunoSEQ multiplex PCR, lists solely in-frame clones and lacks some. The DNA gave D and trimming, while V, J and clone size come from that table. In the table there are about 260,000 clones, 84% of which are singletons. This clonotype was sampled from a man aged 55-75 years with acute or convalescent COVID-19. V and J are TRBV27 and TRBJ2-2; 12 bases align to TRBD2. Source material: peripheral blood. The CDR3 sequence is CASSFLRLAGGPGELFF. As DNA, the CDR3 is TGTGCCAGCAGTTTTTTAAGGCTAGCGGGGGGGCCCGGGGAGCTGTTTTTT.